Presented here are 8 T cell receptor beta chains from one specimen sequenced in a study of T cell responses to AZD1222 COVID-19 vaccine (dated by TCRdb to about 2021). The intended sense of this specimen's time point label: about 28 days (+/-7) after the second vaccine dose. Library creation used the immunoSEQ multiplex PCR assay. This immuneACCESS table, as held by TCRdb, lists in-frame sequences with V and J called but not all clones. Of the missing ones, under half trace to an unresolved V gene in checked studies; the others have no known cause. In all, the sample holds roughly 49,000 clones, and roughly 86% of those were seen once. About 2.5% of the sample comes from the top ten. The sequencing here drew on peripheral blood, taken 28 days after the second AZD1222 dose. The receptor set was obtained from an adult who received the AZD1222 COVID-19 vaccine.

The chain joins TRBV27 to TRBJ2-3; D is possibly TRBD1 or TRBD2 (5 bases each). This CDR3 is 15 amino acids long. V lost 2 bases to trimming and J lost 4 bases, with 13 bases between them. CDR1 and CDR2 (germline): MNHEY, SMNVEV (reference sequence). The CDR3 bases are TGTGCCAGCAGTTTAGCGTTCGGGGCCCCAGATACGCAGTATTTT. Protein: CASSLAFGAPDTQYF.

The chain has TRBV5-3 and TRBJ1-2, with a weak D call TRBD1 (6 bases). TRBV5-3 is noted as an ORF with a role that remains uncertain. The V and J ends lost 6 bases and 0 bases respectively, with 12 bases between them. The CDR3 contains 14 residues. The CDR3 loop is CARNHRTANYGYTF. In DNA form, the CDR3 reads TGTGCCAGAAATCACAGGACAGCTAACTATGGCTACACCTTC.

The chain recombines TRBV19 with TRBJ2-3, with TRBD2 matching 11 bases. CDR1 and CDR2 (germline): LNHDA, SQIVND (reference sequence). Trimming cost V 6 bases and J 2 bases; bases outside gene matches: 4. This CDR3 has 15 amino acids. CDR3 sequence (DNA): TGTGCCAGTAGGAGGACTAGCGGGCTCACAGATACGCAGTATTTT. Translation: CASRRTSGLTDTQYF.

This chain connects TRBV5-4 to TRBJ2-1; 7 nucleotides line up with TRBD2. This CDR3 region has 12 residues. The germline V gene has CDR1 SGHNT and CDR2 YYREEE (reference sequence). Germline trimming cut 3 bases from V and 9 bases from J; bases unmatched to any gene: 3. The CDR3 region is CASSSIAGEQFF. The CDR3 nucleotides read TGTGCCAGCAGCTCCATAGCGGGTGAGCAGTTCTTC. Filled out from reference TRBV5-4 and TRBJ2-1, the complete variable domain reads ETGVTQSPTHLIKTRGQQVTLRCSSQSGHNTVSWYQQALGQGPQFIFQYYREEENGRGNFPPRFSGLQFPNYSSELNVNALELDDSALYLCASSSIAGEQFFGPGTRLTVL.

The CDR3: CASSGGLASDEQFF. The CDR3 bases are TGTGCCAGCAGCGGGGGACTAGCGAGTGATGAGCAGTTCTTC. V and J are TRBV11-3 and TRBJ2-1; 10 nucleotides agree with TRBD2. CDR1 and CDR2 from the germline V gene are SGHNT and YENEEA. This CDR3 region has 14 residues. V shed 5 bases, J shed 8 bases, and the junction held 6 bases outside the gene matches.

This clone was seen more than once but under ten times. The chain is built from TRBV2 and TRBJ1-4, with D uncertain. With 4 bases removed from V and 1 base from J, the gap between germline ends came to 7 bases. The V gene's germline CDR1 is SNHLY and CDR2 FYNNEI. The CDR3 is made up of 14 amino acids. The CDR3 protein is CASSAGGTNEKLFF. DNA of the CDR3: TGTGCCAGCAGTGCGGGCGGAACTAATGAAAAACTGTTTTTT.

The DNA for the CDR3 is TGTGCCAGCAGTGGGGGACAGGGGACATCGAACACTGAAGCTTTCTTT. It encodes CASSGGQGTSNTEAFF. The J gene is TRBJ1-1, the V gene TRBV6-1; 10 bases fit TRBD1. Germline V lookup: CDR1 MNHNS, CDR2 SASEGT. V lost 4 bases to trimming and J lost 1 base; unmatched junction nucleotides: 6. The CDR3 is 16 amino acids.

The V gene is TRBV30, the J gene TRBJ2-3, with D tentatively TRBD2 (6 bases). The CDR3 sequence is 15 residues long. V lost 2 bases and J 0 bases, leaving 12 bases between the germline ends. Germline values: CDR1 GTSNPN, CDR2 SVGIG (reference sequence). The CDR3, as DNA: TGTGCCTGGAGTAAAGCGGGTACGAGCACAGATACGCAGTATTTT. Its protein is CAWSKAGTSTDTQYF.